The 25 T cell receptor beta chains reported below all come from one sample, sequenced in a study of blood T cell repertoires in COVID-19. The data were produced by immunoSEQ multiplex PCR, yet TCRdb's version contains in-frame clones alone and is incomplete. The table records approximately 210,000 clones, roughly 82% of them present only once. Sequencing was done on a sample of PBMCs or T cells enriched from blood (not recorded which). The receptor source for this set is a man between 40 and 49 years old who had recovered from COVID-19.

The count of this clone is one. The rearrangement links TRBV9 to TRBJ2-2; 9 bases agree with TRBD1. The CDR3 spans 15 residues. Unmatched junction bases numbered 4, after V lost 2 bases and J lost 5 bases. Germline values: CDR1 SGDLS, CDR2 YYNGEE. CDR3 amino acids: CASSVGQGLTGELFF. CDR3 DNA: TGTGCCAGCAGCGTGGGACAGGGTCTAACCGGGGAGCTGTTTTTT.

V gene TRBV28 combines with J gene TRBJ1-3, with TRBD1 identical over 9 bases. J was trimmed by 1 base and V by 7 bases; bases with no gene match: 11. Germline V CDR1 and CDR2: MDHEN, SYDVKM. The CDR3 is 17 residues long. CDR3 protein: CASKWDRVGPSGNTIYF. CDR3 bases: TGTGCCAGCAAGTGGGACAGGGTCGGTCCTTCTGGAAACACCATATATTTT.

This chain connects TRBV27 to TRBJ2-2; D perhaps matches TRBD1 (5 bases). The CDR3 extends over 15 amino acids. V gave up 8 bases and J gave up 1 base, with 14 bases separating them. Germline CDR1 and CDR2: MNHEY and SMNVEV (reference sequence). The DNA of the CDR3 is TGTGCCAGCGGAATCCAGACAGTGAACACCGGGGAGCTGTTTTTT. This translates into CASGIQTVNTGELFF.

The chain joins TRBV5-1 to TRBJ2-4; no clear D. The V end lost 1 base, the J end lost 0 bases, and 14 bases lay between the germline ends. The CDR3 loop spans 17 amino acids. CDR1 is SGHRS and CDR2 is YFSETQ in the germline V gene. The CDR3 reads CASSLFERPGAKNIQYF. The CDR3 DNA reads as TGCGCCAGCAGCTTGTTCGAGCGCCCTGGAGCCAAAAACATTCAGTACTTC.

CDR3 DNA sequence: TGTGCCAGCAGCTTCTACAGGGGTTCGTCGTCAGAAGAGACCCAGTACTTC. This gives the protein CASSFYRGSSSEETQYF. This sequence joins TRBV7-8 and TRBJ2-5; TRBD1 aligns across 7 bases. J lost 3 bases, V lost 3 bases, and 13 bases had no gene match. The germline V gene has CDR1 SGHVS and CDR2 FQNEAQ. This CDR3 region has 17 residues.

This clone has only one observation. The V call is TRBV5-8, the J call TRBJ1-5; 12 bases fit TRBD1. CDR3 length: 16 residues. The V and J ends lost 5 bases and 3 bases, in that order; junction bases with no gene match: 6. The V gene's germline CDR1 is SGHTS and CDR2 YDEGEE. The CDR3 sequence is CASSPGTGGNNQPQHF. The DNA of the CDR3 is TGTGCCAGCAGTCCCGGGACAGGGGGCAACAATCAGCCCCAGCATTTT.

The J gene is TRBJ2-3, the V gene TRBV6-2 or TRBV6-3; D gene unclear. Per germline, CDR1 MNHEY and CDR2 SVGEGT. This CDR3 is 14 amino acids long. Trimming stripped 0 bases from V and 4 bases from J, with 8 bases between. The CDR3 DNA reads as TGTGCCAGCAGTTACTCGTTCTCCTCAGATACGCAGTATTTT. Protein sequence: CASSYSFSSDTQYF.

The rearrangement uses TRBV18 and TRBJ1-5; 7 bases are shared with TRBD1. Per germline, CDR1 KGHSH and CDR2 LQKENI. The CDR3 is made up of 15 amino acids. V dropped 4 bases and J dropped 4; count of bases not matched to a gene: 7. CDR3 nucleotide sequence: TGTGCCAGCTCACTCTTGGCAGGGGGGAATCAGCCCCAGCATTTT. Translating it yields CASSLLAGGNQPQHF.

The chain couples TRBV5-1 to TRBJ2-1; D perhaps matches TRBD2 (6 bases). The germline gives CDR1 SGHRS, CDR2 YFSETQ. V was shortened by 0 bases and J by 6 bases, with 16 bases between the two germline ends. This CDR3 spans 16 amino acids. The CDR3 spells CASSLALASVGNEQFF. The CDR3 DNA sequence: TGCGCCAGCAGCTTGGCCCTAGCGTCGGTCGGCAATGAGCAGTTCTTC.

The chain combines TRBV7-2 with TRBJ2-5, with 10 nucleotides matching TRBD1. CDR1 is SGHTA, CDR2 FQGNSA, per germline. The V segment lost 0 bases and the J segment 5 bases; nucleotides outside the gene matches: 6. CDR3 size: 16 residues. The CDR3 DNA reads TGTGCCAGCAGCTTAGCCGGGACAGGGGTTGGGGAGACCCAGTACTTC. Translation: CASSLAGTGVGETQYF. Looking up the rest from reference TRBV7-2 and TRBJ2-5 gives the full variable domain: GAGVSQSPSNKVTEKGKDVELRCDPISGHTALYWYRQSLGQGLEFLIYFQGNSAPDKSGLPSDRFSAERTGGSVSTLTIQRTQQEDSAVYLCASSLAGTGVGETQYFGPGTRLLVL.

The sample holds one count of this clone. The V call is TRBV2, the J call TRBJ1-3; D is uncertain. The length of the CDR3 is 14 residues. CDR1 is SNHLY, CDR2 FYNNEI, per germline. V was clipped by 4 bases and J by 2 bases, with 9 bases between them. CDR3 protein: CASSVLETGNTIYF. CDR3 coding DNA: TGTGCCAGCAGTGTGCTGGAGACTGGAAACACCATATATTTT.

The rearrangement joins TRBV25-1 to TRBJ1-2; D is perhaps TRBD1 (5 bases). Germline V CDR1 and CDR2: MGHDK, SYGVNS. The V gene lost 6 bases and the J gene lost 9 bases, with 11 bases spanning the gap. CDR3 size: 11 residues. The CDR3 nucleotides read TGTGCCAGCAGGCTGGGGCTTCGCTACACCTTC. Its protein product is CASRLGLRYTF.

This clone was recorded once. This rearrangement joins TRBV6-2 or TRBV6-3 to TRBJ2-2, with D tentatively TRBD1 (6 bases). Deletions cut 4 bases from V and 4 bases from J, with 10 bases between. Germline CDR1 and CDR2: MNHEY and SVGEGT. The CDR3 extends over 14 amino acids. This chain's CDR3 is CASSLQGFTGELFF. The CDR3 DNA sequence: TGTGCCAGCAGTTTACAGGGTTTCACCGGGGAGCTGTTTTTT.

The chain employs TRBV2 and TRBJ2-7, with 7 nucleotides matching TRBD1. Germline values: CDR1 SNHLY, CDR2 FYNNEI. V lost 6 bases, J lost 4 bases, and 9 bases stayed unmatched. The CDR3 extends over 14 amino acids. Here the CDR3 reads CASRITGTAYEQYV. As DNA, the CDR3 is TGTGCCAGCAGAATAACCGGGACAGCGTACGAGCAGTACGTC.

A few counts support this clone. The CDR3 nucleotides are TGCGCCAGCAGCTTGACTTGGCCGGGATCGTATACTGAAGCTTTCTTT. Translating gives CASSLTWPGSYTEAFF. The chain couples TRBV5-1 to TRBJ1-1; D unclear. Germline CDR1 is SGHRS and CDR2 is YFSETQ. This CDR3 has 16 amino acids. Trimming cost V 1 base and J 5 bases, with 18 bases left between them.

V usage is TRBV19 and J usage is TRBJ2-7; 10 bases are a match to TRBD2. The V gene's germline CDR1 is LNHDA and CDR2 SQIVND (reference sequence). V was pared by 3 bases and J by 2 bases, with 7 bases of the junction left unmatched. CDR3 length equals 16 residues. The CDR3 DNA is TGTGCCAGTAGTATTTCTAGCGGGAGAGTACCCTACGAGCAGTACTTC. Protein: CASSISSGRVPYEQYF.

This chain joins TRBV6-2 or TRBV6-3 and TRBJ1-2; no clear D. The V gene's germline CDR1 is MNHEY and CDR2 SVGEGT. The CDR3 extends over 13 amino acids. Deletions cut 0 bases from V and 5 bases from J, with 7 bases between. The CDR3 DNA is TGTGCCAGCAGTTACTCGAGGCCATATGGCTACACCTTC. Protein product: CASSYSRPYGYTF.

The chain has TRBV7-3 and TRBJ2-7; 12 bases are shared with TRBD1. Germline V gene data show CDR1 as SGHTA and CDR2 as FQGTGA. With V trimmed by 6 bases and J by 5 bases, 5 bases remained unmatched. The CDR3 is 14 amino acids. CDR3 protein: CASSQGQGANEQYF. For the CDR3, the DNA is TGTGCCAGCAGTCAGGGACAGGGGGCGAACGAGCAGTACTTC. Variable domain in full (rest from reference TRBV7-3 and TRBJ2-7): GAGVSQTPSNKVTEKGKYVELRCDPISGHTALYWYRQSLGQGPEFLIYFQGTGAADDSGLPNDRFFAVRPEGSVSTLKIQRTERGDSAVYLCASSQGQGANEQYFGPGTRLTVT.

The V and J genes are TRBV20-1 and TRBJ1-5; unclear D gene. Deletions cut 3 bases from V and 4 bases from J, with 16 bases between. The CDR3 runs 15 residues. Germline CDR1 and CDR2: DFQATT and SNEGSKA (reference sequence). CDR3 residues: CSASFWEDDNQPQHF. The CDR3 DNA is TGCAGTGCTAGTTTTTGGGAGGACGATAATCAGCCCCAGCATTTT.

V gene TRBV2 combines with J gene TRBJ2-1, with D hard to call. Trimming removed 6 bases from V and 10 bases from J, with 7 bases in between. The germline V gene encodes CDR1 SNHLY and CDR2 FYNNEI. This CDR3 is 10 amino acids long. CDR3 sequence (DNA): TGTGCCAGCAGCCCAGGCGAGCAGTTCTTC. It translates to CASSPGEQFF.

CDR3 bases: TGTGCCAGTAGTACCCAGTTATATAGCAATCAGCCCCAGCATTTT. Translated: CASSTQLYSNQPQHF. The chain employs TRBV19 and TRBJ1-5; D remains unclear. The CDR3 runs 15 residues. Germline V gives CDR1 LNHDA, CDR2 SQIVND (reference sequence). V lost 4 bases and J lost 0, with 10 bases in between.

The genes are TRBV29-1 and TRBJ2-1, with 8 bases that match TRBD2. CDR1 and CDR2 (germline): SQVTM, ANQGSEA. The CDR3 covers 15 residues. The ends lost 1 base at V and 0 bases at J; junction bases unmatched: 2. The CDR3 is CSVEGSGSSYNEQFF. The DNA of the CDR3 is TGCAGCGTTGAAGGGAGCGGGAGCTCCTACAATGAGCAGTTCTTC.

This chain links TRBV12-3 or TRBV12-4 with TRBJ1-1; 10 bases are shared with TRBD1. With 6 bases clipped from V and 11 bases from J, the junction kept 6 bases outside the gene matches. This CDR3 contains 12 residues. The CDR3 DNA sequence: TGTGCCAGCAGACCCGGGACAGGGGCCGCTTTCTTT. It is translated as CASRPGTGAAFF.

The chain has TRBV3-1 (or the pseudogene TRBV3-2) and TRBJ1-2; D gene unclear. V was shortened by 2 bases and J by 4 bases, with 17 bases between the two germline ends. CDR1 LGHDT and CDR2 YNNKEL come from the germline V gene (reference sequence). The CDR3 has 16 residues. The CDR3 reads CASSQNLKSLFYGYTF. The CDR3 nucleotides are TGTGCCAGCAGCCAAAATTTAAAGAGTCTCTTCTATGGCTACACCTTC.

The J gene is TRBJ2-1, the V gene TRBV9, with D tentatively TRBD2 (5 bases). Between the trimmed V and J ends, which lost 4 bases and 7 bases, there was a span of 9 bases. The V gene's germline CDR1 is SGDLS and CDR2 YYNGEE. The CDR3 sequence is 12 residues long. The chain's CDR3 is CASSLRRNEQFF. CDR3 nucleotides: TGTGCCAGCAGCTTACGGAGGAATGAGCAGTTCTTC.